A selection of T cell receptor beta chains follows, all from one sample in a study of T cell repertoires in cytomegalovirus infection. TCRdb passed the reads through MiXCR, listing each CDR3 protein once. The repertoire holds some 280,000 distinct CDR3 sequences, roughly 15% seen once, with roughly 9.7% in the top ten. Sequenced sample: PBMCs. These receptors all come from a human donor in good health (CMV status not recorded). Some clones in this sample may be carry-over from other donors' samples. CDR3s include the opening cysteine and the closing phenylalanine or tryptophan. The D gene is left open where the match is weak. The size entry is marked missing in some rows and otherwise reads once, few, many or a size class.

j_gene	abundance	d_gene	v_gene	CDR3aa	CDR3nt
TRBJ2-5	NA	NA	TRBV20-1	CSARDLEGDQETQYF	TGCAGTGCTAGAGATTTGGAGGGAGATCAAGAGACCCAGTACTTC
TRBJ2-5	few	NA	TRBV12-3/TRBV12-4	CASSTRPGEDETQYF	TGTGCCAGCAGTACCCGTCCGGGTGAAGATGAGACCCAGTACTTC
TRBJ1-1	many	TRBD1	TRBV6-1	CASSELGQEFNTEAFF	TGTGCCAGCAGTGAATTGGGACAGGAGTTTAACACTGAAGCTTTCTTT
TRBJ2-1	many	TRBD1	TRBV7-6	CASSSQTGVSYNEQFF	TGTGCCAGCAGCTCCCAGACAGGGGTCTCCTACAATGAGCAGTTCTTC
TRBJ2-2	NA	NA	TRBV7-9	CASSFFSGGGTGELFF	TGTGCCAGCAGCTTCTTCTCAGGAGGAGGCACCGGGGAGCTGTTTTTT
TRBJ2-2	few	NA	TRBV14	CASSRQLLNTGELFF	TGTGCCAGCAGCCGACAGCTTTTAAACACCGGGGAGCTGTTTTTT
TRBJ2-1	many	NA	TRBV7-3	CASSHGVAATKQFF	TGTGCCAGCAGTCATGGGGTAGCGGCTACCAAGCAGTTCTTC
TRBJ2-3	many	TRBD2	TRBV19	CASSSLLAGTSTDTQYF	TGTGCCAGTAGTTCTCTCCTAGCGGGGACATCCACAGATACGCAGTATTTT
TRBJ2-1	many	NA	TRBV29-1	CSVVLGNHEQFF	TGCAGCGTTGTCCTCGGGAACCATGAGCAGTTCTTC
TRBJ1-2	many	NA	TRBV7-2	CASSLSLRGYGYTF	TGTGCCAGCAGCTTATCTCTCAGGGGCTATGGCTACACCTTC
TRBJ2-1	many	TRBD2	TRBV2	CASSVGTSGGANEQFF	TGTGCCAGCAGCGTCGGGACTAGCGGGGGGGCGAATGAGCAGTTCTTC
TRBJ2-7	few	TRBD2	TRBV20-1	CSARGLADNSYEQYF	TGCAGTGCTAGAGGACTAGCAGATAACTCCTACGAGCAGTACTTC
TRBJ2-7	NA	NA	TRBV5-1	CASSLSRGASYEQYF	TGCGCCAGCAGCTTGTCCCGGGGGGCATCCTACGAGCAGTACTTC
TRBJ1-4	NA	NA	TRBV20-1	CSARDKGPPEKLFF	TGCAGTGCTAGGGACAAGGGACCGCCTGAAAAACTGTTTTTT
TRBJ1-1	many	NA	TRBV11-2	CASSSTGASAEAFF	TGTGCCAGCAGCTCCACGGGGGCTTCCGCTGAAGCTTTCTTT
TRBJ2-7	many	TRBD1	TRBV2	CASSPGQGINEQYF	TGTGCCAGCAGTCCAGGACAGGGGATTAACGAGCAGTACTTC
TRBJ2-7	few	NA	TRBV29-1	CSAKEGTTYEQYF	TGCAGCGCTAAAGAAGGGACAACCTACGAGCAGTACTTC
TRBJ2-7	many	TRBD2	TRBV20-1	CSAREGPGLARREQYF	TGCAGTGCTAGAGAGGGGCCGGGACTAGCGCGGCGCGAGCAGTACTTC
TRBJ1-1	many	NA	TRBV7-8	CASSLNAAEAFF	TGTGCCAGCAGCTTAAATGCCGCGGAAGCTTTCTTT
TRBJ2-1	few	TRBD2	TRBV28	CASSFLASGRWNEQFF	TGTGCCAGCAGTTTCTTGGCTAGCGGGAGGTGGAATGAGCAGTTCTTC
TRBJ2-7	many	TRBD2	TRBV2	CASSEVGGAGEQYF	TGTGCCAGCAGTGAAGTGGGAGGGGCGGGAGAGCAGTACTTC
TRBJ2-5	NA	NA	TRBV20-1	CSARDRGMETQYF	TGCAGTGCTAGAGATCGGGGTATGGAGACCCAGTACTTC
TRBJ2-5	many	NA	TRBV7-2	CASSLVGGQETQYF	TGTGCCAGCAGCTTAGTTGGGGGCCAAGAGACCCAGTACTTC
TRBJ1-4	many	TRBD1	TRBV7-9	CASSLTRTGREKLFF	TGTGCCAGCAGCTTAACTCGGACAGGGAGAGAAAAACTGTTTTTT
TRBJ1-2	many	NA	TRBV7-2	CASSLGGAGSYGYTF	TGTGCCAGCAGCTTAGGAGGAGCAGGGAGCTATGGCTACACCTTC
TRBJ1-1	NA	NA	TRBV25-1	CASRTGRHTEAFF	TGTGCCAGCAGGACAGGACGGCACACTGAAGCTTTCTTT
TRBJ2-7	NA	NA	TRBV28	CASRQNYRVPYEQYF	TGTGCCAGCAGACAAAACTACAGGGTCCCCTACGAGCAGTACTTC
TRBJ2-1	few	NA	TRBV20-1	CSASNPERYNEQFF	TGCAGTGCTAGTAACCCGGAAAGATACAATGAGCAGTTCTTC
TRBJ2-5	NA	TRBD1	TRBV9	CASSVAIGAGGETQYF	TGTGCCAGCAGCGTAGCTATCGGGGCAGGGGGTGAGACCCAGTACTTC
TRBJ1-3	few	NA	TRBV29-1	CSGGQAGNTIYF	TGCAGCGGCGGACAAGCTGGAAACACCATATATTTT
TRBJ2-7	few	NA	TRBV7-2	CASSKWGGGEQYF	TGTGCCAGCAGCAAATGGGGGGGCGGCGAGCAGTACTTC
TRBJ2-6	many	NA	TRBV7-8	CASSLRQPFSGANVLTF	TGTGCCAGCAGCTTACGACAGCCATTCTCTGGGGCCAACGTCCTGACTTTC
TRBJ2-6	few	TRBD2	TRBV15	CATSPTSGVRGANVLTF	TGTGCCACCAGCCCGACTAGCGGGGTTCGTGGGGCCAACGTCCTGACTTTC
TRBJ2-5	few	NA	TRBV29-1	CSGLTGGETQYF	TGCAGCGGATTGACAGGCGGAGAGACCCAGTACTTC
TRBJ2-1	NA	TRBD2	TRBV12-3/TRBV12-4	CASTDMRTSGENEQFF	TGTGCCAGCACCGATATGCGGACTAGCGGGGAGAATGAGCAGTTCTTC
TRBJ2-1	once	TRBD2	TRBV29-1	CSYSGRPSHSYNEQFF	TGCAGCTACAGCGGGAGGCCCTCCCATTCCTACAATGAGCAGTTCTTC
TRBJ2-1	many	NA	TRBV7-9	CASSFNEQFF	TGTGCCAGCAGCTTCAATGAGCAGTTCTTC
TRBJ2-7	many	NA	TRBV7-2	CASSLPGGGEQYF	TGTGCCAGCAGCTTACCCGGGGGTGGCGAGCAGTACTTC